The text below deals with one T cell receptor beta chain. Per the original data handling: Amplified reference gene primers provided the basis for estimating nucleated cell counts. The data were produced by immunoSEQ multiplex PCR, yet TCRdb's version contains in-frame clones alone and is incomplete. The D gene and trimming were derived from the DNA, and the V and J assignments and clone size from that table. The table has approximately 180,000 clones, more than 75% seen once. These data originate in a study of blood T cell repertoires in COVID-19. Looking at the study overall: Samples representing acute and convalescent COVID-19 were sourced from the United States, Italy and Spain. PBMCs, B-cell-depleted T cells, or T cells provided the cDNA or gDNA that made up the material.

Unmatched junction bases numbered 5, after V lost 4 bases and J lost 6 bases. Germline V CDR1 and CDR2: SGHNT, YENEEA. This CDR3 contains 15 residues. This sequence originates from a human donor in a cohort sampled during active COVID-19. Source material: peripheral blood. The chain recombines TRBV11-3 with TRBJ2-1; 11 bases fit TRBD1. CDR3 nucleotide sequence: TGTGCCAGCAGCTCAGCCGGGACAGGGGGCAATGAGCAGTTCTTC. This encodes CASSSAGTGGNEQFF.